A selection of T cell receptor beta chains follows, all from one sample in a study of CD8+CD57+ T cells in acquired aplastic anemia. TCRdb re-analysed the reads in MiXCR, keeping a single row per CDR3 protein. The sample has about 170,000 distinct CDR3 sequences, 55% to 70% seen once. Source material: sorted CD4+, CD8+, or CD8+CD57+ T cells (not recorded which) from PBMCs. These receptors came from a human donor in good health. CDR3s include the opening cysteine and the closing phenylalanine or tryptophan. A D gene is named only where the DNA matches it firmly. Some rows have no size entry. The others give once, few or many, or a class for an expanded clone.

CDR3: CSVGQGAYEQYF
DNA: TGCAGCGTTGGACAGGGGGCGTACGAGCAGTACTTC
J: TRBJ2-7
V: TRBV29-1
D: TRBD1
size: many

CDR3: CASSLIGGLGTDTQYF
DNA: TGTGCCAGCAGCTTAATCGGGGGCTTGGGGACAGATACGCAGTATTTT
J: TRBJ2-3
V: TRBV7-3
D: NA
size: many

CDR3: CSATETSSSSYEQYF
DNA: TGCAGTGCCACAGAGACTAGCTCGAGCTCCTACGAGCAGTACTTC
J: TRBJ2-7
V: TRBV20-1
D: TRBD2
size: NA

CDR3: CASSYPGGAVPEAFF
DNA: TGTGCCAGCAGTTACCCAGGGGGCGCAGTCCCTGAAGCTTTCTTT
J: TRBJ1-1
V: TRBV6-5
D: TRBD1
size: NA

CDR3: CASSFGGGHYEQYF
DNA: TGTGCCAGCAGCTTTGGCGGCGGACACTACGAGCAGTACTTC
J: TRBJ2-7
V: TRBV5-8
D: NA
size: NA

CDR3: CASSPSSQINSPLHF
DNA: TGTGCCAGTAGTCCGAGTAGCCAGATTAATTCACCCCTCCACTTT
J: TRBJ1-6
V: TRBV19
D: NA
size: NA

CDR3: CASSGTAFYGYTF
DNA: TGCGCCAGCAGCGGGACCGCATTCTATGGCTACACCTTC
J: TRBJ1-2
V: TRBV9
D: NA
size: NA

CDR3: CASSFPGQGVAYGYTF
DNA: TGTGCCAGCAGCTTCCCGGGACAGGGGGTAGCCTATGGCTACACCTTC
J: TRBJ1-2
V: TRBV5-6
D: TRBD1
size: NA

CDR3: CASSPQGNQPQYF
DNA: TGTGCCAGCAGCCCGCAGGGAAATCAGCCCCAGTATTTT
J: TRBJ2-3
V: TRBV7-9
D: NA
size: NA

CDR3: CSVEWSRDQPQHF
DNA: TGCAGCGTTGAATGGAGCAGGGATCAGCCCCAGCATTTT
J: TRBJ1-5
V: TRBV29-1
D: NA
size: NA

CDR3: CASSLGAVGYEQYF
DNA: TGCGCCAGCAGCTTGGGGGCAGTCGGCTATGAGCAGTACTTC
J: TRBJ2-7
V: TRBV5-1
D: NA
size: NA

CDR3: CSARTSSGERYF
DNA: TGCAGTGCCCGGACTTCGAGCGGAGAGCGGTACTTC
J: TRBJ2-7
V: TRBV20-1
D: NA
size: NA

CDR3: CASSLFAGGSADTQYF
DNA: TGTGCCAGTAGTCTCTTTGCGGGGGGGTCAGCAGATACGCAGTATTTT
J: TRBJ2-3
V: TRBV19
D: TRBD2
size: NA

CDR3: CAISAANTEAFF
DNA: TGTGCCATCAGTGCCGCGAACACTGAAGCTTTCTTT
J: TRBJ1-1
V: TRBV12-3/TRBV12-4
D: NA
size: NA

CDR3: CASSSNRGGTDTQYF
DNA: TGTGCCAGCAGCTCGAATAGGGGCGGGACAGATACGCAGTATTTT
J: TRBJ2-3
V: TRBV7-2
D: NA
size: NA

CDR3: CASTAGTGGMYEQYF
DNA: TGCGCCAGCACCGCCGGGACAGGGGGAATGTACGAGCAGTACTTC
J: TRBJ2-7
V: TRBV7-8
D: TRBD1
size: few

CDR3: CASSALETSTDTQYF
DNA: TGTGCCAGCTCCGCCCTAGAAACTAGCACAGATACGCAGTATTTT
J: TRBJ2-3
V: TRBV18
D: NA
size: NA

CDR3: CASSPNDPMNTEAFF
DNA: TGTGCCAGCAGCCCCAACGACCCGATGAACACTGAAGCTTTCTTT
J: TRBJ1-1
V: TRBV2
D: NA
size: few

CDR3: CATSERPPYNEQFF
DNA: TGTGCCACCAGTGAGCGGCCTCCCTACAATGAGCAGTTCTTC
J: TRBJ2-1
V: TRBV24-1
D: NA
size: NA

CDR3: CASSLGGLAGQETQYF
DNA: TGTGCCAGCAGCTTAGGAGGTCTAGCAGGACAAGAGACCCAGTACTTC
J: TRBJ2-5
V: TRBV11-2
D: NA
size: NA

CDR3: CASSNRQGGLWETQYF
DNA: TGTGCCAGCAGTAACCGACAGGGCGGGCTTTGGGAGACCCAGTACTTC
J: TRBJ2-5
V: TRBV12-3/TRBV12-4
D: TRBD1
size: many

CDR3: CSVEEGRTEAFF
DNA: TGCAGCGTTGAAGAGGGGAGGACTGAAGCTTTCTTT
J: TRBJ1-1
V: TRBV29-1
D: NA
size: many

CDR3: CSATLAGLSFSYEQYF
DNA: TGCAGTGCTACTCTAGCGGGCCTTTCCTTCTCCTACGAGCAGTACTTC
J: TRBJ2-7
V: TRBV20-1
D: TRBD2
size: many

CDR3: CASSTQGWTYEQYF
DNA: TGTGCCAGCAGTACACAGGGATGGACCTACGAGCAGTACTTC
J: TRBJ2-7
V: TRBV6-1
D: NA
size: once

CDR3: CASSPLITNTGELFF
DNA: TGTGCCAGCAGCCCTCTAATAACGAACACCGGGGAGCTGTTTTTT
J: TRBJ2-2
V: TRBV7-9
D: NA
size: NA

CDR3: CASSGIAAPLHTQYF
DNA: TGTGCCAGCAGCGGGATAGCCGCCCCGCTCCATACGCAGTATTTT
J: TRBJ2-3
V: TRBV14
D: NA
size: NA

CDR3: CASCRGLPDAPLHF
DNA: TGTGCCAGCTGCAGGGGACTACCCGATGCACCCCTCCACTTT
J: TRBJ1-6
V: TRBV6-5
D: NA
size: NA

CDR3: CASSEFAFGGYTF
DNA: TGTGCCAGCAGTGAATTCGCGTTTGGTGGCTACACCTTC
J: TRBJ1-2
V: TRBV25-1
D: NA
size: many

CDR3: CASAEEVGVNEQFF
DNA: TGTGCCAGCGCGGAGGAAGTAGGCGTAAATGAGCAGTTCTTC
J: TRBJ2-1
V: TRBV9
D: NA
size: many

CDR3: CASSWGSGELFF
DNA: TGTGCCAGCAGTTGGGGTAGCGGGGAGCTGTTTTTT
J: TRBJ2-2
V: TRBV27
D: NA
size: many

CDR3: CASSRRGPTVQGTQYF
DNA: TGTGCCAGCAGTAGGAGGGGGCCCACCGTCCAAGGGACCCAGTACTTC
J: TRBJ2-5
V: TRBV27
D: NA
size: NA

CDR3: CASSPSGPSQPQHF
DNA: TGTGCCAGCAGTCCCAGCGGGCCAAGCCAGCCCCAGCATTTT
J: TRBJ1-5
V: TRBV12-3/TRBV12-4
D: NA
size: once

CDR3: CAISVEGNYGYTF
DNA: TGTGCCATCAGTGTTGAGGGGAACTATGGCTACACCTTC
J: TRBJ1-2
V: TRBV10-3
D: NA
size: NA

CDR3: CSARDRVSFYEQYF
DNA: TGCAGTGCTAGAGATCGTGTCTCGTTCTACGAGCAGTACTTC
J: TRBJ2-7
V: TRBV20-1
D: NA
size: many

CDR3: CASSSRTDPSAETQYF
DNA: TGTGCTAGCAGCTCCCGTACGGACCCCAGCGCGGAGACCCAGTACTTC
J: TRBJ2-5
V: TRBV7-9
D: NA
size: NA

CDR3: CASSIQGNTEAFF
DNA: TGTGCCAGTAGTATACAGGGGAACACTGAAGCTTTCTTT
J: TRBJ1-1
V: TRBV19
D: NA
size: once

CDR3: CASSPPPPTAAGRDEQYF
DNA: TGTGCCAGCAGCCCACCCCCTCCGACGGCGGCAGGGAGGGACGAGCAGTACTTC
J: TRBJ2-7
V: TRBV7-3
D: TRBD2
size: NA

CDR3: CSATRTGEFAHTDTQYF
DNA: TGCAGTGCTACGCGGACAGGCGAATTTGCCCACACAGATACGCAGTATTTT
J: TRBJ2-3
V: TRBV20-1
D: TRBD1
size: NA

CDR3: CASSQQGGQNIQYF
DNA: TGTGCCAGCAGCCAGCAGGGGGGCCAAAACATTCAGTACTTC
J: TRBJ2-4
V: TRBV3-1
D: NA
size: NA

CDR3: CASSLGLAGRGYEQYF
DNA: TGTGCCAGCAGTTTGGGACTAGCGGGCCGGGGATACGAGCAGTACTTC
J: TRBJ2-7
V: TRBV28
D: TRBD2
size: few

CDR3: CASRPGTGTSDSLEQYF
DNA: TGTGCCAGCAGACCCGGGACAGGGACTAGCGACTCCCTCGAGCAGTACTTC
J: TRBJ2-7
V: TRBV12-3/TRBV12-4
D: NA
size: once

CDR3: CASSEAGFQETQYF
DNA: TGCGCCAGCAGTGAAGCGGGGTTTCAAGAGACCCAGTACTTC
J: TRBJ2-5
V: TRBV10-2
D: TRBD2
size: NA

CDR3: CATRTGLNTGELFF
DNA: TGTGCCACCCGGACCGGGCTCAACACCGGGGAGCTGTTTTTT
J: TRBJ2-2
V: TRBV7-8
D: NA
size: many

CDR3: CASSPYEARGSRTDTQYF
DNA: TGTGCCAGCTCACCATATGAGGCACGGGGAAGTAGGACAGATACGCAGTATTTT
J: TRBJ2-3
V: TRBV18
D: NA
size: NA

CDR3: CSASGSGGQETQYF
DNA: TGCAGTGCTAGCGGGTCGGGGGGGCAAGAGACCCAGTACTTC
J: TRBJ2-5
V: TRBV20-1
D: TRBD2
size: NA

CDR3: CASSLAEGGTEAFF
DNA: TGTGCCAGCAGCCTGGCTGAGGGCGGCACTGAAGCTTTCTTT
J: TRBJ1-1
V: TRBV7-6
D: NA
size: NA

CDR3: CSVDLSPLAEAFF
DNA: TGCAGCGTTGATCTTAGCCCGCTCGCTGAAGCTTTCTTT
J: TRBJ1-1
V: TRBV29-1
D: NA
size: once

CDR3: CASSQGQYQETQYF
DNA: TGTGCCAGCAGCCAGGGACAGTACCAAGAGACCCAGTACTTC
J: TRBJ2-5
V: TRBV3-1
D: TRBD1
size: many

CDR3: CASSLIQLEAFF
DNA: TGTGCCAGCAGCTTAATACAGCTTGAAGCTTTCTTT
J: TRBJ1-1
V: TRBV7-9
D: NA
size: NA

CDR3: CASGFRLDTQYF
DNA: TGTGCCAGCGGATTCAGGTTGGATACGCAGTATTTT
J: TRBJ2-3
V: TRBV5-8
D: NA
size: NA

CDR3: CASSYQRGIQETQYF
DNA: TGTGCCAGCAGCTATCAAAGGGGTATTCAGGAGACCCAGTACTTC
J: TRBJ2-5
V: TRBV14
D: NA
size: NA

CDR3: CSAKLISHLYEQYF
DNA: TGCAGTGCTAAGCTAATCAGTCACCTCTACGAGCAGTACTTC
J: TRBJ2-7
V: TRBV20-1
D: NA
size: NA

CDR3: CASSLRAAEKLFF
DNA: TGTGCCAGCAGTCTAAGGGCCGCCGAAAAACTGTTTTTT
J: TRBJ1-4
V: TRBV12-3/TRBV12-4
D: NA
size: NA